This T cell receptor (beta chain) comes out of a study of blood T cell repertoires in COVID-19. Across the study: T cells, B-cell-depleted T cells, or PBMCs provided the cDNA or gDNA that served as material.

This clone was seen once. The V end was cut by 4 bases, the J end by 8 bases, with 13 bases between. This CDR3 has 14 amino acids. Germline V gives CDR1 SGHKS, CDR2 YYEKEE (reference sequence). Original processing notes: Estimated nucleated cell counts came from reference gene primer amplification. This table comes from immunoSEQ multiplex PCR, and its TCRdb copy is limited to in-frame clones, with some not included. The V and J calls and clone size were taken over from that table, and D and trimming were inferred from the DNA. The sample lists about 250,000 clones; about nine tenths were seen once. The sequence derives from a man younger than 35 who had recovered from COVID-19. The chain couples TRBV5-5 to TRBJ1-6; D might be TRBD1 (5 bases). What was sequenced was PBMCs or T cells enriched from blood (not recorded which). The DNA for the CDR3 is TGTGCCAGCAGCCCAGGGCGAATCGATTCACCCCTCCACTTT. Amino acid sequence: CASSPGRIDSPLHF.